The present entry profiles one T cell receptor (beta chain) with its context. The antigen is undetermined. The sample originates from a study of CD8+CD57+ T cells in acquired aplastic anemia. Broader study findings: Patients and controls were not found to differ significantly in CD8+ Simpson's diversity. Some 27 CD8+ CDR3 sequences were shared between patients and controls.

The CDR3 extends over 15 amino acids. The germline gives CDR1 SGHRS, CDR2 YFSETQ. The V gene lost 4 bases and the J gene lost 5 bases, with 18 bases spanning the gap. CD8+CD57+ cell expansion, shown by flow cytometry, had occurred in the patients selected for sequencing. The patients, all of them, had severe acquired aplastic anemia. CDR3 and TCR beta VDJ profiling relied on a genomic DNA template. TCRdb re-derived calls from the reads in MiXCR, one entry per CDR3 protein. Seen here are about 200,000 distinct CDR3 sequences, roughly 60% observed once, and the top ten hold about 60%. The clonotype was recovered from a human donor with aplastic anemia. The chain has TRBV5-1 and TRBJ1-2; D is perhaps TRBD1 (6 bases). Sequencing input: sorted CD4+, CD8+, or CD8+CD57+ T cells (not recorded which) from PBMCs. CDR3 coding DNA: TGCGCCAGCAGCCAAGGACAGCTCGACTTTTATGGCTACACCTTC. This gives the protein CASSQGQLDFYGYTF.